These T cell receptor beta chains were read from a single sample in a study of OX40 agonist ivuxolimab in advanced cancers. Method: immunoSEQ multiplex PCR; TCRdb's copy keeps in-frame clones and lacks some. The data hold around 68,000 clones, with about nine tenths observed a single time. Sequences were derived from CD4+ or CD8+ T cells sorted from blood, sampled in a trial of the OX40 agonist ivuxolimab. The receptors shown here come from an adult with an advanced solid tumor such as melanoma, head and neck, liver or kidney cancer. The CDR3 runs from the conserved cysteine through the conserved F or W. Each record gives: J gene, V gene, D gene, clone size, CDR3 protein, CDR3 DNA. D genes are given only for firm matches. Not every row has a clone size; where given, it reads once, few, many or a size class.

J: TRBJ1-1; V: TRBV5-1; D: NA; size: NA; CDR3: CASSLNRGDEAFF; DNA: TGCGCCAGCAGCCTGAACCGGGGGGATGAAGCTTTCTTT
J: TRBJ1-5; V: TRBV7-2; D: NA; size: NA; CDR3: CASSLEVSNQPQHF; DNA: TGTGCCAGCAGCTTAGAGGTCAGTAATCAGCCCCAGCATTTT
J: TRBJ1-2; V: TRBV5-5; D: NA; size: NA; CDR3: CASSLAGANYGYTF; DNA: TGTGCCAGCAGCTTGGCTGGCGCTAACTATGGCTACACCTTC
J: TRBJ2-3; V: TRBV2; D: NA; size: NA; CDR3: CASSQQGGTDTQYF; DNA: TGTGCCAGCAGCCAACAGGGAGGTACAGATACGCAGTATTTT
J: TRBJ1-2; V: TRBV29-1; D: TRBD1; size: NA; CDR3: CSVGDRGFNYGYTF; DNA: TGCAGCGTTGGAGACAGGGGGTTTAACTATGGCTACACCTTC
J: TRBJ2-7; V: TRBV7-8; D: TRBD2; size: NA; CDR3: CASERTGGSGEQYF; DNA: TGTGCCAGCGAAAGAACCGGCGGGAGCGGCGAGCAGTACTTC
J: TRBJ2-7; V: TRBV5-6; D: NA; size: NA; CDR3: CASSWGAEGEQYF; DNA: TGTGCCAGCAGCTGGGGGGCGGAGGGCGAGCAGTACTTC
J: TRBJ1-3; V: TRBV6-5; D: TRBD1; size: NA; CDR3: CASKVDRGSGNTIYF; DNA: TGTGCCAGCAAAGTAGACAGGGGCTCTGGAAACACCATATATTTT
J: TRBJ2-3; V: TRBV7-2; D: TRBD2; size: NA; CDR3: CASSLVGRSRGGTDTQYF; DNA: TGTGCCAGCAGCTTGGTTGGCCGCTCGCGGGGGGGCACAGATACGCAGTATTTT
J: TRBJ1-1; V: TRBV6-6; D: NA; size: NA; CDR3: CASPNAAFF; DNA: TGTGCCAGTCCCAATGCGGCTTTCTTT
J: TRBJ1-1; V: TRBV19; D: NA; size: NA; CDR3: CASSRWAGAYTEAFF; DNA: TGTGCCAGTAGTCGTTGGGCAGGAGCTTACACTGAAGCTTTCTTT
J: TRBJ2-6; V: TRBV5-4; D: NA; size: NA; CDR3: CASSTRISQAGANVLTF; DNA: TGTGCCAGCAGCACCCGGATCTCTCAAGCTGGGGCCAACGTCCTGACTTTC
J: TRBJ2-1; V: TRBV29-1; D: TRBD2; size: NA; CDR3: CSVDGWLAGVPGDEQFF; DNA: TGCAGCGTTGATGGCTGGCTAGCGGGAGTGCCGGGTGATGAGCAGTTCTTC
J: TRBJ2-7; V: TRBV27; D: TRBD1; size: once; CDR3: CASSWDRSSYEQYF; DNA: TGTGCCAGCAGTTGGGACAGAAGCTCCTACGAGCAGTACTTC
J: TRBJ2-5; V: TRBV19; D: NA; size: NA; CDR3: CASSIAGRETQYF; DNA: TGTGCCAGTAGTATAGCAGGGCGGGAGACCCAGTACTTC
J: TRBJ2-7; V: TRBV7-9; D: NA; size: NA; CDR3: CASSRPGDGDYEQYF; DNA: TGTGCCAGCAGCCGACCGGGGGACGGGGACTACGAGCAGTACTTC
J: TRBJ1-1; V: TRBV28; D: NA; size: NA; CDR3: CASTPGAKNTEAFF; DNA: TGTGCCAGCACCCCAGGAGCGAAGAACACTGAAGCTTTCTTT
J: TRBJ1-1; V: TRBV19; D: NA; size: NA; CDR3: CASSTPSPREAFF; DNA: TGTGCCAGTAGTACGCCGTCCCCTCGTGAAGCTTTCTTT
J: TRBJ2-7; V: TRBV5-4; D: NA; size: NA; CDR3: CASSVDSLRHEQYF; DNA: TGTGCCAGCAGCGTCGACAGTCTCCGACACGAGCAGTACTTC
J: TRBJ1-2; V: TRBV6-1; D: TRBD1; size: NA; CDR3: CASGDRVLSGYTF; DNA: TGTGCCAGCGGGGACAGGGTGTTGTCCGGCTACACCTTC
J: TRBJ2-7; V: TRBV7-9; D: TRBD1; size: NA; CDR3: CASRNQQGLSAYEQYF; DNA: TGTGCCAGCAGAAACCAACAGGGGTTGTCGGCCTACGAGCAGTACTTC
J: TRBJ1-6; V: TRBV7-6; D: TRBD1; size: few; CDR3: CASSLQDRGSPLHF; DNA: TGTGCCAGCAGCTTACAGGACAGGGGTTCACCCCTCCACTTT
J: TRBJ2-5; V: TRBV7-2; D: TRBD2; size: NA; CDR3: CASSLAGTGGGGDETQYF; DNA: TGTGCCAGCAGCCTGGCCGGGACTGGCGGGGGGGGAGACGAGACCCAGTACTTC
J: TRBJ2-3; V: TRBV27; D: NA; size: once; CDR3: CASSLVGVGQRTDTQYF; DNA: TGTGCCAGCAGTTTAGTGGGAGTCGGTCAGCGGACAGATACGCAGTATTTT
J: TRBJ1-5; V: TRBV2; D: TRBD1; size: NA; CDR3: CASSQQGGNQPQHF; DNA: TGTGCCAGCAGTCAACAGGGGGGCAATCAGCCCCAGCATTTT
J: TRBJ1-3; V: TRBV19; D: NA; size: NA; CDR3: CASSIMFSRGKLSGNTIYF; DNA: TGTGCCAGTAGTATAATGTTTTCGCGGGGGAAGCTCTCTGGAAACACCATATATTTT
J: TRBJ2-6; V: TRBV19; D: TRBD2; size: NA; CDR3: CASSIGAGISGANVLTF; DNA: TGTGCCAGTAGTATAGGAGCGGGGATATCTGGGGCCAACGTCCTGACTTTC
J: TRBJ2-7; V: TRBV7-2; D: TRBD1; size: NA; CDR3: CASSLAGQGEQYF; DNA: TGTGCCAGCAGCTTAGCGGGACAGGGCGAGCAGTACTTC
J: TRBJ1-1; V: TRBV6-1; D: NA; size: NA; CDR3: CASSTRYRESFF; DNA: TGTGCCAGCAGTACCCGGTATAGGGAATCTTTCTTT
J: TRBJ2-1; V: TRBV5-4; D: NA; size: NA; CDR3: CASSSGIGGYNEQFF; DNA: TGTGCCAGCAGCTCCGGGATCGGGGGATACAATGAGCAGTTCTTC
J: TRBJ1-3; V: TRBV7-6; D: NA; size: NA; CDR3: CASSLTTNSGNTIYF; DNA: TGTGCCAGCAGCTTGACTACTAACTCTGGAAACACCATATATTTT
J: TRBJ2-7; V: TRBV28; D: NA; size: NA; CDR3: CASSRTVPYEQYF; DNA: TGTGCCAGCAGTCGGACAGTTCCCTACGAGCAGTACTTC
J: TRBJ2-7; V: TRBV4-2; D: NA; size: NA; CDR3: CASSQGRQNYEQYF; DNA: TGTGCCAGCAGCCAAGGAAGACAGAACTACGAGCAGTACTTC
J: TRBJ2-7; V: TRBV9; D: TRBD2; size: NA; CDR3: CASSASPKRGKLYEQYF; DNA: TGTGCCAGCAGCGCATCTCCCAAGCGGGGCAAACTCTACGAGCAGTACTTC
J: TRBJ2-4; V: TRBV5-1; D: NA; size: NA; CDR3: CASSWIPQAARNIQYF; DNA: TGCGCCAGCAGCTGGATACCACAGGCGGCGAGGAACATTCAGTACTTC
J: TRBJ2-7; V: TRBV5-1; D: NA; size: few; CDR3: CASGEQGPSEQYF; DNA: TGCGCCTCGGGGGAACAGGGCCCTAGCGAGCAGTACTTC
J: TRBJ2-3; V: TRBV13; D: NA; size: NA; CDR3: CASSLALTNTDTQYF; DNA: TGTGCCAGCAGCTTAGCACTAACCAACACAGATACGCAGTATTTT
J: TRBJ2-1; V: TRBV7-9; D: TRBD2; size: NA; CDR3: CASSFEAGGRNEQFF; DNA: TGTGCCAGCAGCTTTGAAGCGGGAGGACGAAATGAGCAGTTCTTC
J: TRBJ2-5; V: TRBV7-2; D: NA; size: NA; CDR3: CASSLGGEETQYF; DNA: TGTGCCAGCAGCTTAGGAGGGGAGGAGACCCAGTACTTC
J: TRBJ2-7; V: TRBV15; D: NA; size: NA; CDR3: CATSRDRAGLVYEQYF; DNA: TGTGCCACCAGCAGAGATAGAGCAGGCCTAGTCTACGAGCAGTACTTC
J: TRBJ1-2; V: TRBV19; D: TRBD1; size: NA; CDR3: CASRGDRGYGYTF; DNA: TGTGCCAGTAGAGGGGACAGGGGCTATGGCTACACCTTC
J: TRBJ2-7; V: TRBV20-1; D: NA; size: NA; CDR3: CSATDGNEQYF; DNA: TGCAGTGCTACGGACGGTAACGAGCAGTACTTC
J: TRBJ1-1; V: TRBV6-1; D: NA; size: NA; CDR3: CASSEIWPYTEAFF; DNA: TGTGCCAGCAGTGAAATTTGGCCCTACACTGAAGCTTTCTTT
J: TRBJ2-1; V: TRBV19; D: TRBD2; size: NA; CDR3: CASGGAAGSYNEQFF; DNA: TGTGCCAGTGGTGGTGCAGCGGGGAGTTACAATGAGCAGTTCTTC
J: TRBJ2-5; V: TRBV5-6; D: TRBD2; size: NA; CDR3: CASSGGTSGPGSQYF; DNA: TGTGCCAGCAGCGGTGGGACTAGCGGTCCGGGGTCCCAGTACTTC
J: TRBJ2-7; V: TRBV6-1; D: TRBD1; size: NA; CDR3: CASSQGQPPDEQYF; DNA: TGTGCCAGCAGCCAGGGACAGCCCCCCGACGAGCAGTACTTC
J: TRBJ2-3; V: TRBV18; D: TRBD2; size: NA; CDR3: CASSPLLAGNTDTQYF; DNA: TGTGCCAGCTCACCTCTACTAGCGGGCAACACAGATACGCAGTATTTT
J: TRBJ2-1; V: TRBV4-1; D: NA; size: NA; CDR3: CASSQLAISYNEQFF; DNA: TGCGCCAGCAGCCAGTTAGCGATCTCCTACAATGAGCAGTTCTTC
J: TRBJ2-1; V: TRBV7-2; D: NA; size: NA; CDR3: CASSLVVFEQFF; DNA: TGTGCCAGCAGCTTAGTAGTATTTGAGCAGTTCTTC
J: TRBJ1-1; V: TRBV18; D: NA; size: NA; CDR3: CASSPPRPYTEAFF; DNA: TGTGCCAGCTCACCACCGCGGCCATACACTGAAGCTTTCTTT
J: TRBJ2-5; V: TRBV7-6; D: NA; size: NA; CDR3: CASSLDPGQEETQYF; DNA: TGTGCCAGCAGCTTAGACCCAGGGCAAGAAGAGACCCAGTACTTC
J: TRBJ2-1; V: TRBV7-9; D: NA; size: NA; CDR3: CASSLRTLAFYNEQFF; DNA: TGTGCCAGCAGCCTTCGGACTCTAGCTTTCTACAATGAGCAGTTCTTC